This T cell receptor (beta chain) was profiled in a study of T cell repertoires in cytomegalovirus infection. Looking at the study overall: An indication of both CMV infection and matching HLA type came from public TCR beta signatures.

The CDR3 is made up of 14 amino acids. In germline, CDR1 is DFQATT, CDR2 SNEGSKA (reference sequence). Study-wide findings and caveats: Public TCR beta family frequency separated CMV-and-HLA carriers, including in an independent cohort.

TCRdb called the reads again in MiXCR, with one record for every CDR3 protein. The table records 400,000 or so distinct CDR3 sequences, under 40% of them present only once. As regards this clonotype: As yet, its antigen is unknown. The conserved closing phenylalanine or tryptophan is absent in this CDR3, likely reflecting a read error.

Input material: PBMCs. This sequence was found in a human donor in good health (CMV status not recorded). Some clones in this sample may be carry-over from other donors' samples. The chain links TRBV20-1 to TRBJ1-1; D unclear. This CDR3 reads CSSRDRTANTEAFL. The CDR3 DNA reads TGCAGTTCTAGAGATCGAACAGCGAACACTGAAGCTTTCTTG.